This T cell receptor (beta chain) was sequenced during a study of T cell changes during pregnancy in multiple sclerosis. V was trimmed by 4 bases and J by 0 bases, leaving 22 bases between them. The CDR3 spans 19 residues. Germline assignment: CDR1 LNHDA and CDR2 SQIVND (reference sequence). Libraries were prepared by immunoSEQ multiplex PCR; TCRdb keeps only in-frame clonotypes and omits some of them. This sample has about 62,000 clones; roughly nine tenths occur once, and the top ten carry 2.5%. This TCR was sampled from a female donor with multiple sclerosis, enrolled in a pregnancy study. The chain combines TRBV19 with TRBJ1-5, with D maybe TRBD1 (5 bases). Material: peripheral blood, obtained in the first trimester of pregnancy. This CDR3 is CASSNTRSQGSISNQPQHF. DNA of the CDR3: TGTGCCAGTAGTAACACCCGGTCCCAGGGATCAATTAGCAATCAGCCCCAGCATTTT.